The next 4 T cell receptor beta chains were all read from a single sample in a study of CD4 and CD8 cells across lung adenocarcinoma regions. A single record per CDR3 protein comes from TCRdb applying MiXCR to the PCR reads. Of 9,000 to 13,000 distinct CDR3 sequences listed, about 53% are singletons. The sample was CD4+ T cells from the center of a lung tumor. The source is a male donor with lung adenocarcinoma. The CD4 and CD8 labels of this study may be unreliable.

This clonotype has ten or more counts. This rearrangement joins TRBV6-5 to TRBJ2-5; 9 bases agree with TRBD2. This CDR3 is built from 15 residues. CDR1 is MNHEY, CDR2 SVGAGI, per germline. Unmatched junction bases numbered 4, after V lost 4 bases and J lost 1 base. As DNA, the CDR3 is TGTGCCAGCAGTTTTCTAGCGGGGTCCCAAGAGACCCAGTACTTC. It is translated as CASSFLAGSQETQYF.

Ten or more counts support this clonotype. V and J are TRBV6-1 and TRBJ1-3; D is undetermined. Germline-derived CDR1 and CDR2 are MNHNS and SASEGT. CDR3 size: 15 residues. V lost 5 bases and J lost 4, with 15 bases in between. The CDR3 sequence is CASSMLGEAGNTIYF. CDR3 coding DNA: TGTGCCAGCAGTATGCTGGGAGAGGCCGGAAACACCATATATTTT.

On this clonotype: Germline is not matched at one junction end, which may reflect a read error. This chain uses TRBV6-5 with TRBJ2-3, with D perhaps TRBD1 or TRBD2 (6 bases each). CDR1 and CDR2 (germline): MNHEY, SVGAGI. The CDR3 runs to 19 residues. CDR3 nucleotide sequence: TGTGCCAGCAGTTCCACCGGGGTGCTGGGGGGCCGAGACAAAGATACCCAGTATTTC. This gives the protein CASSSTGVLGGRDKDTQYF.

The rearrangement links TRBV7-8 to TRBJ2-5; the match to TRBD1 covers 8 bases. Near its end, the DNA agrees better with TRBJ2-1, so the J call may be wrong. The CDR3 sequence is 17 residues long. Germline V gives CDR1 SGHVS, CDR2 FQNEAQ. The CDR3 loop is CASSTGGTSSSYNEQFF. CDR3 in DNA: TGTGCCAGCAGCACAGGGGGGACTTCAAGCTCCTACAATGAGCAGTTCTTC.